The 12 T cell receptor beta chains below were found in one sample sequenced in a study of shared clonotypes between healthy human individuals. Some clones are missing from TCRdb's copy, which holds only in-frame ones; the method was immunoSEQ multiplex PCR. Of about 520,000 clones listed, roughly 80% are singletons. Sample: PBMCs. The receptor source for this set is a woman aged 40-49 years in good health. Some clones in this sample may be carry-over from other donors' samples.

This clone has more than one count but fewer than ten. It may be a read error: a sequence one base away is much more abundant. V usage is TRBV7-9 and J usage is TRBJ1-5; maybe TRBD1 (5 bases). Germline-derived CDR1 and CDR2 are SEHNR and FQNEAQ (reference sequence). The CDR3 is made up of 14 amino acids. The CDR3 spells CVSSPGDGNQPQHF. The CDR3 DNA is TGTGTCAGCAGCCCGGGGGATGGCAATCAGCCCCAGCATTTT.

The chain employs TRBV7-3 and TRBJ2-5, with TRBD1 identical over 8 bases. The CDR3 runs 21 residues. The trim removed 5 bases at V and 1 base at J, leaving 24 bases unmatched. The germline V gene encodes CDR1 SGHTA and CDR2 FQGTGA. In nucleotides, the CDR3 is TGTGCCAGCAGCGTATTTGCGGCGGCCTCCTTTGCGGACAGGGCCCAAGAGACCCAGTACTTC. It encodes CASSVFAAASFADRAQETQYF.

The chain is built from TRBV7-8 and TRBJ2-1; 8 bases line up with TRBD2. Germline lookup yields CDR1 SGHVS and CDR2 FQNEAQ. V trimming: 2 bases; J trimming: 2 bases; junction bases outside the gene matches: 2. This CDR3 spans 15 amino acids. The chain's CDR3 is CASSLRLAPYNEQFF. CDR3 bases: TGTGCCAGCAGCTTAAGACTAGCGCCCTACAATGAGCAGTTCTTC.

The chain combines TRBV7-2 with TRBJ2-5, with TRBD2 identical over 8 bases. Germline V lookup: CDR1 SGHTA, CDR2 FQGNSA. V trimming: 3 bases; J trimming: 1 base; junction bases outside the gene matches: 1. The CDR3 is 14 residues long. The CDR3 nucleotides are TGTGCCAGCAGCTTGGGACTAGTCCAAGAGACCCAGTACTTC. Translating it yields CASSLGLVQETQYF. Full variable domain (missing parts from reference TRBV7-2 and TRBJ2-5): GAGVSQSPSNKVTEKGKDVELRCDPISGHTALYWYRQSLGQGLEFLIYFQGNSAPDKSGLPSDRFSAERTGGSVSTLTIQRTQQEDSAVYLCASSLGLVQETQYFGPGTRLLVL.

This sequence joins TRBV10-3 and TRBJ2-7; maybe TRBD1 (7 bases). The CDR3 sequence is 15 residues long. Per germline, CDR1 ENHRY and CDR2 SYGVKD. Trimming shortened V by 0 bases and J by 1 base, and 10 bases separated the two germline ends. As DNA, the CDR3 is TGTGCCATCAGTGAGTCTCCAGGGGGGTCCTACGAGCAGTACTTC. Protein sequence: CAISESPGGSYEQYF.

This chain links TRBV6-4 with TRBJ2-6; the match to TRBD1 covers 7 bases. Trimming at V came to 2 bases and at J to 3 bases, leaving 4 bases not matched to a gene. This CDR3 is built from 16 residues. Germline lookup yields CDR1 MRHNA and CDR2 SNTAGT. The CDR3 coding sequence is TGTGCCAGCAGTGACCTCGGGGACAGTGGGGCCAACGTCCTGACTTTC. Translation: CASSDLGDSGANVLTF.

A remark on this clone: A far larger clone is only one base removed, so a read error is likely. Other DNA sequences in this specimen translate into the identical CDR3. V is TRBV5-1 and J is TRBJ1-1; 9 positions agree with TRBD1. From germline, CDR1 is SGHRS and CDR2 YFSETQ. The CDR3 contains 14 residues. With V trimmed by 3 bases and J by 2 bases, 2 bases remained unmatched. The CDR3 nucleotides read TGCGCCAGCAGCTCGGACAGGGGTAACACTGAAGCTTTCTTT. Translation gives CASSSDRGNTEAFF. Together with reference TRBV5-1 and TRBJ1-1, the CDR3 gives the full variable domain: KAGVTQTPRYLIKTRGQQVTLSCSPISGHRSVSWYQQTPGQGLQFLFEYFSETQRNKGNFPGRFSGRQFSNSRSEMNVSTLELGDSALYLCASSSDRGNTEAFFGQGTRLTVV.

Concerning this clone itself: A junction boundary mismatches the germline segment, possibly from a read error. The V call is TRBV7-9, the J call TRBJ2-3; 10 bases fit TRBD2. This CDR3 is built from 15 residues. Germline V gene sequence: CDR1 SEHNR, CDR2 FQNEAQ (reference sequence). The CDR3 DNA sequence: TGTGCCAGCAGCGCCTCTAGCGGGAGCAAAGATACGCAGTATTTT. It encodes CASSASSGSKDTQYF.

This clone was seen just once. A far larger clone is only one base removed, so a read error is likely. The chain carries TRBV4-1 and TRBJ2-5; 13 bases fit TRBD2. J was trimmed by 7 bases and V by 1 base; bases with no gene match: 6. Germline V CDR1 and CDR2: MGHRA, YSYEKL. CDR3 length: 16 residues. CDR3 DNA: TGCGCCAGCAGCCAAGGGACTAGCGGGAGAATGGGGACCCAGTACTTC. Translation: CASSQGTSGRMGTQYF.

This clone was seen once. The chain carries TRBV28 and TRBJ1-1, with D possibly matching TRBD1 (5 bases). This CDR3 has 13 amino acids. The V end was cut by 5 bases, the J end by 3 bases, with 10 bases between. CDR1 MDHEN and CDR2 SYDVKM come from the germline V gene. CDR3 sequence (DNA): TGTGCCAGCAGTGAGGGACGGGACACTGAAGCTTTCTTT. Protein product: CASSEGRDTEAFF.

The chain recombines TRBV2 with TRBJ1-2; D is possibly TRBD1 (6 bases). Trimming stripped 11 bases from V and 6 bases from J, with 16 bases between. The CDR3 has 12 residues. Germline-derived CDR1 and CDR2 are SNHLY and FYNNEI. The CDR3 DNA reads TGTGCCTCATCTGGGGGCTTTGATGGCTACACCTTC. Translated, it gives CASSGGFDGYTF.

The CDR3 sequence is CSVEDSGLAGGPDTQYF. CDR3 in DNA: TGCAGCGTTGAAGATTCAGGACTAGCGGGAGGACCAGATACGCAGTATTTT. The J gene is TRBJ2-3, the V gene TRBV29-1, with 14 bases lining up with TRBD2. This CDR3 has 17 amino acids. V lost 0 bases and J lost 4; bases outside the gene matches: 6. Germline V gene sequence: CDR1 SQVTM, CDR2 ANQGSEA.